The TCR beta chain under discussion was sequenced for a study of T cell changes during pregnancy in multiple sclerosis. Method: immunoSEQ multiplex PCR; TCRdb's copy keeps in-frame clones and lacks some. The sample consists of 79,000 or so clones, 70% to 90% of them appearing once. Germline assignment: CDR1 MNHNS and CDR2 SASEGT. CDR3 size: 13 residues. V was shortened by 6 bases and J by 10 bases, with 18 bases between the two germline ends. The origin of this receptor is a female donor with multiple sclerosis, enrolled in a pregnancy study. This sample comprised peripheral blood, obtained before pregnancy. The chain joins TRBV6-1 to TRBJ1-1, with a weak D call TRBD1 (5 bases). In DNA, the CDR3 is TGTGCCAGCAGGGGGAGGGGCCACGGGGTAGCTTTCTTT. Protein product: CASRGRGHGVAFF.